A single sample is the source of the 28 T cell receptor beta chains below, sequenced in a study of T cell responses to AZD1222 COVID-19 vaccine. The repertoire was sequenced with immunoSEQ multiplex PCR; TCRdb's copy has only in-frame clones and lacks some. The sample lists fewer than 90,000 clones, around nine tenths occurring once. The specimen comprised peripheral blood, sampled on day 0 of AZD1222 vaccination. Every receptor here comes from an adult in good health.

The chain has TRBV3-1 (or the pseudogene TRBV3-2) and TRBJ1-2; 12 nucleotides align to TRBD1. From germline, CDR1 is LGHDT and CDR2 YNNKEL (reference sequence). The ends lost 5 bases at V and 4 bases at J; junction bases unmatched: 8. The CDR3 covers 16 residues. The CDR3 is CASSFRDRGRVYGYTF. The CDR3 coding sequence is TGTGCCAGCAGCTTCCGGGACAGGGGGCGCGTCTATGGCTACACCTTC.

The chain is built from TRBV28 and TRBJ1-5; D is ambiguous. Trimming pared 7 bases from V and 4 bases from J, leaving 11 bases between. CDR3 length equals 13 residues. Germline CDR1 is MDHEN and CDR2 is SYDVKM. CDR3 nucleotides: TGTGCCAGCATCCCCGGGATAAATCAGCCCCAGCATTTT. As protein: CASIPGINQPQHF.

J is TRBJ1-1 and V is TRBV19; the D gene is possibly TRBD1 (6 bases). The germline V gene has CDR1 LNHDA and CDR2 SQIVND (reference sequence). Trimming took 6 bases from V and 2 from J, leaving 22 bases between them. The CDR3 has 17 residues. CDR3 protein: CASSAGVGGRGNTEAFF. CDR3 DNA: TGTGCCAGTAGCGCAGGGGTCGGGGGGCGAGGAAACACTGAAGCTTTCTTT. Filled out from reference TRBV19 and TRBJ1-1, the complete variable domain reads DGGITQSPKYLFRKEGQNVTLSCEQNLNHDAMYWYRQDPGQGLRLIYYSQIVNDFQKGDIAEGYSVSREKKESFPLTVTSAQKNPTAFYLCASSAGVGGRGNTEAFFGQGTRLTVV.

The rearrangement uses TRBV7-2 and TRBJ1-1; 9 bases agree with TRBD1. Germline V gene data show CDR1 as SGHTA and CDR2 as FQGNSA. The CDR3 consists of 14 residues. Germline trimming cut 5 bases from V and 10 bases from J; bases unmatched to any gene: 11. CDR3 bases: TGTGCCAGCAGCATCAACAGGGGGCCAAACAGAGCTTTCTTT. It is translated as CASSINRGPNRAFF.

The J gene is TRBJ2-1, the V gene TRBV5-6; D is uncertain. The CDR3 is 12 residues long. In germline, CDR1 is SGHDT, CDR2 YYEEEE. Deletions cut 1 base from V and 7 bases from J, with 6 bases between. CDR3 bases: TGTGCCAGCAGCTTGATCGATAATGAGCAGTTCTTC. Its translation is CASSLIDNEQFF.

CDR3 amino acids: CASSLASAGTEAFF. For the CDR3, the DNA is TGTGCCAGCAGCTTAGCGTCGGCTGGCACTGAAGCTTTCTTT. The chain links TRBV7-8 to TRBJ1-1; D call uncertain. Germline loops: CDR1 SGHVS, CDR2 FQNEAQ. The length of the CDR3 is 14 residues. The germline V and J ends were trimmed by 0 bases and 4 bases, with 9 bases remaining between them.

The rearrangement uses TRBV5-1 and TRBJ1-2, with D perhaps matching TRBD1 (5 bases). The CDR3 totals 14 residues. Germline V gives CDR1 SGHRS, CDR2 YFSETQ. Deletions cut 3 bases from V and 4 bases from J, with 13 bases between. CDR3 loop: CASSSGDGPYGYTF. The DNA for the CDR3 is TGCGCCAGCAGCTCTGGGGACGGACCCTATGGCTACACCTTC.

The chain has TRBV7-8 and TRBJ2-1; D not resolved. The germline V gene encodes CDR1 SGHVS and CDR2 FQNEAQ. Trimming shortened V by 5 bases and J by 0 bases, and 14 bases separated the two germline ends. This CDR3 contains 16 residues. CDR3 loop: CASSRVRLLSYNEQFF. DNA of the CDR3: TGTGCCAGCAGCCGAGTGAGACTTCTCTCCTACAATGAGCAGTTCTTC.

The chain carries TRBV2 and TRBJ1-4, with TRBD1 as a possible D gene (6 bases). The germline CDR1 and CDR2 sequences are SNHLY and FYNNEI. The CDR3 covers 15 residues. V lost 0 bases, J lost 8 bases, and 13 bases lay in between. In DNA, the CDR3 is TGTGCCAGCAGTGAAGCGCTTGGGCAGGGGGAAAAACTGTTTTTT. Translation gives CASSEALGQGEKLFF.

The chain links TRBV7-9 to TRBJ2-1; the match to TRBD2 covers 15 bases. After removal of 5 bases from V and 1 base from J, the junction contained 6 bases not matched to a gene. This CDR3 is 18 amino acids long. Germline-derived CDR1 and CDR2 are SEHNR and FQNEAQ (reference sequence). The CDR3 region is CASSRTSGRAWSYNEQFF. As DNA, the CDR3 is TGTGCCAGCAGCAGGACTAGCGGGAGGGCCTGGTCCTACAATGAGCAGTTCTTC.

The J gene is TRBJ2-1, the V gene TRBV9, with 7 bases identical to TRBD1. Germline V gene sequence: CDR1 SGDLS, CDR2 YYNGEE. The CDR3 extends over 18 amino acids. V lost 4 bases and J lost 7; bases outside the gene matches: 20. The CDR3: CASSLLGAGGNVWNEQFF. The CDR3 nucleotides read TGTGCCAGCAGCCTACTCGGGGCAGGGGGTAATGTTTGGAATGAGCAGTTCTTC.

In regard to this clone: One junction end does not reproduce the germline sequence, and a read error may be involved. This chain connects TRBV6-5 to TRBJ1-2, with a weak D call TRBD1 (5 bases). Germline V gene lookup returns CDR1 MNHEY and CDR2 SVGAGI. This CDR3 contains 16 residues. CDR3 in DNA: TGTGCCAGCAGATACTATCAGGGCCCGGGAGGCTATGGCTACACCTTC. The encoded protein is CASRYYQGPGGYGYTF.

This clone was observed a handful of times. The V and J genes are TRBV6-5 and TRBJ1-5, with 7 nucleotides matching TRBD1. Germline CDR1 reads MNHEY; CDR2 reads SVGAGI. The CDR3 loop spans 14 amino acids. V lost 5 bases to trimming and J lost 4 bases; unmatched junction nucleotides: 5. In DNA, the CDR3 is TGTGCCAGCAGTAAGGGACAGTCTAATCAGCCCCAGCATTTT. As protein: CASSKGQSNQPQHF.

The chain recombines TRBV7-3 with TRBJ2-3; 7 bases agree with TRBD1. The CDR3 is made up of 14 amino acids. Per the germline V gene, CDR1 is SGHTA and CDR2 is FQGTGA. With 5 bases clipped from V and 10 bases from J, the junction kept 12 bases outside the gene matches. The CDR3 region is CASSPTRGQGAQYF. The CDR3 region has the DNA TGTGCCAGCAGCCCCACTCGTGGGCAGGGGGCGCAGTATTTT.

This clone was seen only once. The V gene is TRBV28, the J gene TRBJ1-6, with a weak D call TRBD1 (5 bases). Per germline, CDR1 MDHEN and CDR2 SYDVKM. The germline V and J ends were trimmed by 4 bases and 7 bases, with 17 bases remaining between them. CDR3 length equals 16 residues. In nucleotides, the CDR3 is TGTGCCAGCAGTTCCCCAGGGTGGGGTATGAATTCACCCCTCCACTTT. The encoded protein is CASSSPGWGMNSPLHF.

The chain uses TRBV10-3 and TRBJ1-1, with D hard to call. Trimming removed 2 bases from V and 2 bases from J, with 6 bases in between. The CDR3 sequence is 13 residues long. Germline CDR1 is ENHRY and CDR2 is SYGVKD. The CDR3 coding sequence is TGTGCCATCAGTGAGGCACCTAACACTGAAGCTTTCTTT. Amino acid sequence: CAISEAPNTEAFF.

A few counts support this clone. The rearrangement uses TRBV3-1 (or the pseudogene TRBV3-2) and TRBJ1-3; D perhaps matches TRBD1 (6 bases). The CDR3 loop spans 15 amino acids. V lost 4 bases, J lost 0 bases, and 10 bases lay in between. From germline, CDR1 is LGHDT and CDR2 YNNKEL (reference sequence). The CDR3: CASSLDRFSGNTIYF. The CDR3 coding sequence is TGTGCCAGCAGCCTCGACAGGTTCTCTGGAAACACCATATATTTT.

The chain joins TRBV29-1 to TRBJ2-1; 8 nucleotides agree with TRBD2. The ends lost 5 bases at V and 8 bases at J; junction bases unmatched: 11. The germline V gene encodes CDR1 SQVTM and CDR2 ANQGSEA. The length of the CDR3 is 14 residues. CDR3 sequence reads: CSVSTRGGIDEQFF. The CDR3 DNA follows: TGCAGCGTTTCCACTCGGGGGGGGATCGATGAGCAGTTCTTC.

This clone has only one observation. The chain uses TRBV23-1 and TRBJ1-1; a weak D match, TRBD1 (5 bases). TRBV23-1 belongs to the ORF category, with a function that is uncertain. The V end lost 2 bases, the J end lost 4 bases, and 14 bases lay between the germline ends. The CDR3 loop spans 15 amino acids. The CDR3 sequence: CASSQPQGGLTEAFF. The CDR3 DNA is TGCGCCAGCAGTCAACCTCAGGGTGGCCTCACTGAAGCTTTCTTT.

This clone occurred once. The chain carries TRBV5-1 and TRBJ1-1, with 8 bases lining up with TRBD1. The CDR3 covers 13 residues. With V trimmed by 4 bases and J by 5 bases, 4 bases remained unmatched. Germline CDR1 and CDR2: SGHRS and YFSETQ. Here the CDR3 DNA reads TGCGCCAGCAGCCCAGACAGGGGAACTGAAGCTTTCTTT. It codes for CASSPDRGTEAFF.

The V and J genes are TRBV27 and TRBJ1-5; 8 nucleotides agree with TRBD1. The germline V gene has CDR1 MNHEY and CDR2 SMNVEV (reference sequence). V gave up 5 bases and J gave up 4 bases; unmatched junction bases: 7. The CDR3 runs to 15 residues. The CDR3 sequence is CASSRDRRENQPQHF. The CDR3 nucleotides are TGTGCCAGCAGTCGGGACAGGAGGGAGAATCAGCCCCAGCATTTT.

The chain uses TRBV18 and TRBJ1-2, with D possibly being TRBD1 (5 bases). The V and J ends lost 2 bases and 8 bases respectively, with 27 bases between them. Germline assignment: CDR1 KGHSH and CDR2 LQKENI. The CDR3 sequence is 18 residues long. The CDR3, as DNA: TGTGCCAGCTCACCAATAGGGGATTTTATTGACGGGGCAGGCGGCTACACCTTC. Protein: CASSPIGDFIDGAGGYTF.

The chain links TRBV19 to TRBJ2-5; D not resolved. The CDR3 extends over 16 amino acids. The V end lost 5 bases, the J end lost 5 bases, and 21 bases lay between the germline ends. Germline V gives CDR1 LNHDA, CDR2 SQIVND (reference sequence). The CDR3: CASSARLFPSTETQYF. The DNA for the CDR3 is TGTGCCAGTAGTGCCCGGCTTTTTCCCTCGACGGAGACCCAGTACTTC.

The chain is built from TRBV2 and TRBJ2-3; D uncertain. Germline CDR1 reads SNHLY; CDR2 reads FYNNEI. The ends were cut back, 6 bases at V and 4 bases at J, with 8 bases in the middle. The CDR3 has 12 amino acids. Here the CDR3 DNA reads TGTGCCAGCAGGCTAGAGGCAGATACGCAGTATTTT. Its translation: CASRLEADTQYF.

This rearrangement joins TRBV12-3 or TRBV12-4 to TRBJ1-2; no clear D gene. Trimming took off 4 bases at V and 8 bases at J, with 11 bases between the two ends. There are 12 residues in the CDR3. The CDR3: CASSWSRAGYTF. The CDR3 DNA follows: TGTGCCAGCAGTTGGTCTAGGGCAGGCTACACCTTC.

Concerning this clone itself: The junction shows a germline mismatch at one end, possibly a read error. V is TRBV7-7 and J is TRBJ1-5; perhaps TRBD1 as D (5 bases). Germline values: CDR1 SSHAT, CDR2 FNYEAQ (reference sequence). The CDR3 has 17 amino acids. The CDR3 is CASSLAGAAVGNQPQHF. DNA of the CDR3: TGTGCTAGCAGCTTGGCCGGGGCCGCGGTCGGCAATCAGCCCCAGCATTTT.

In its sample, this clone was seen once. CDR3 DNA: TGTGCCAGCAGCCCGTCAGGGGGCTTAACAGATACGCAGTATTTT. This translates into CASSPSGGLTDTQYF. The chain is built from TRBV9 and TRBJ2-3; 8 positions agree with TRBD1. The V and J ends lost 4 bases and 3 bases, in that order; junction bases with no gene match: 7. The CDR3 runs to 15 residues. CDR1 is SGDLS, CDR2 YYNGEE, per germline.

J is TRBJ2-2 and V is TRBV6-5; the D is unclear. V shed 6 bases and J shed 5 bases, with 16 bases lying between them. There are 15 residues in the CDR3. Germline V lookup: CDR1 MNHEY, CDR2 SVGAGI. CDR3: CASRQTHLGTGELFF. CDR3 DNA: TGTGCCAGCAGGCAGACTCATCTGGGGACCGGGGAGCTGTTTTTT.